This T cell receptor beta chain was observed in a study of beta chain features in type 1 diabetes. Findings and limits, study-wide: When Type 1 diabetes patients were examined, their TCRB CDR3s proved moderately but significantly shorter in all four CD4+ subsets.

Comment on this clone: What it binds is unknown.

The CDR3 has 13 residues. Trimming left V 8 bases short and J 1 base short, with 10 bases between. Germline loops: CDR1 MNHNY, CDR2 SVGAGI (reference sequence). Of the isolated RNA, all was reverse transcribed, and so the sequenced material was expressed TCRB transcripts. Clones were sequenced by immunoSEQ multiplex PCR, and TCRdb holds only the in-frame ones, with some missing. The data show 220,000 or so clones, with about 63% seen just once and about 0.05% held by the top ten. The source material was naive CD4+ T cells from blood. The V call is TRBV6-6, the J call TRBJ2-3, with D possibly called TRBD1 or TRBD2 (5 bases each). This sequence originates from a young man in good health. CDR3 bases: TGTGCCAGCCGGGAAGGGGGCACAGATACGCAGTATTTT. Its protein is CASREGGTDTQYF.